This passage covers 9 T cell receptor beta chains from one sample sequenced in a study of cytomegalovirus exposure and HLA in healthy donors. The PCR made use of 60 Vbeta and 13 Jbeta primers. The repertoire was sequenced with immunoSEQ multiplex PCR; TCRdb's copy has only in-frame clones and lacks some. Of some 62,000 clones in the sample, around 87% were seen once. The sequencing sample was made of PBMCs. Source of these receptors: a man aged 18-30 years in good health and CMV-seronegative.

V usage is TRBV19 and J usage is TRBJ1-2, with D tentatively TRBD1 (5 bases). Germline values: CDR1 LNHDA, CDR2 SQIVND (reference sequence). The CDR3 totals 12 residues. V was shortened by 5 bases and J by 7 bases, with 11 bases between the two germline ends. CDR3 bases: TGTGCCAGTAGTTTTGGGACTGGTGGCTACACCTTC. Protein: CASSFGTGGYTF.

This clone occurred once. CDR3: CASSGQGQSTEAFF. The CDR3 coding sequence is TGTGCCAGCAGTGGACAGGGGCAGAGCACTGAAGCTTTCTTT. This chain links TRBV25-1 with TRBJ1-1, with 8 nucleotides matching TRBD1. The CDR3 spans 14 residues. V trimming: 4 bases; J trimming: 4 bases; junction bases outside the gene matches: 5. Per the germline V gene, CDR1 is MGHDK and CDR2 is SYGVNS.

The rearrangement links TRBV5-6 to TRBJ1-1, with D possibly being TRBD1 (5 bases). Trimming removed 4 bases from V and 3 bases from J, with 19 bases in between. The CDR3 length is 16 residues. Germline CDR1 is SGHDT and CDR2 is YYEEEE. The CDR3 spells CASSRMSGVIDTEAFF. The CDR3 DNA sequence: TGTGCCAGCAGCCGAATGTCGGGGGTTATCGACACTGAAGCTTTCTTT.

The chain links TRBV12-5 to TRBJ2-2; no clear D gene. Trimming removed 2 bases from V and 6 bases from J, with 10 bases in between. In germline, CDR1 is LGHNT, CDR2 FRNRAP. The CDR3 consists of 14 residues. CDR3 in amino acids: CASGLTRLAGELFF. Written as DNA, the CDR3 is TGTGCTAGTGGTTTGACTCGGTTGGCCGGGGAGCTGTTTTTT.

The rearrangement links TRBV30 to TRBJ1-2, with 7 nucleotides matching TRBD1. This CDR3 comprises 13 residues. J was trimmed by 6 bases and V by 2 bases; bases with no gene match: 6. Germline V gene lookup returns CDR1 GTSNPN and CDR2 SVGIG (reference sequence). The CDR3 sequence: CAWSSDRVNGYTF. For the CDR3, the DNA is TGTGCCTGGAGTTCCGACAGGGTCAATGGCTACACCTTC.

The rearrangement joins TRBV5-1 to TRBJ2-3, with 7 positions matching TRBD2. Germline CDR1 SGHRS, CDR2 YFSETQ. V trimming: 4 bases; J trimming: 4 bases; junction bases outside the gene matches: 15. The CDR3 covers 17 residues. The CDR3 spells CASSPAVGAGLPDTQYF. CDR3 DNA: TGCGCCAGCAGCCCGGCCGTCGGAGCGGGGTTGCCAGATACGCAGTATTTT.

V is TRBV9 and J is TRBJ1-5; D may be TRBD1 (6 bases). The CDR3 is made up of 15 amino acids. V was trimmed by 3 bases and J by 6 bases, leaving 16 bases between them. The germline V gene has CDR1 SGDLS and CDR2 YYNGEE. DNA of the CDR3: TGTGCCAGCAGCGCGCAGGGGCGGGTGGGTCAGCCCCAGCATTTT. Translation: CASSAQGRVGQPQHF. Filled out from reference TRBV9 and TRBJ1-5, the complete variable domain reads DSGVTQTPKHLITATGQRVTLRCSPRSGDLSVYWYQQSLDQGLQFLIQYYNGEERAKGNILERFSAQQFPDLHSELNLSSLELGDSALYFCASSAQGRVGQPQHFGDGTRLSIL.

The V and J genes are TRBV6-5 and TRBJ2-1, with a possible D match to TRBD2 (5 bases). Germline CDR1 MNHEY, CDR2 SVGAGI. This CDR3 is built from 14 residues. V was trimmed by 5 bases and J by 10 bases, leaving 18 bases between them. The DNA for the CDR3 is TGTGCCAGCAGTCGTCTTCCTCTAGCAACGGAGCAGTTCTTC. The encoded protein is CASSRLPLATEQFF.

This clone showed up just a few times. This rearrangement joins TRBV6-1 to TRBJ2-5; TRBD2 matches 7 bases. CDR1 MNHNS and CDR2 SASEGT come from the germline V gene. The CDR3 spans 14 residues. Trimming removed 9 bases from V and 0 bases from J; junction bases left unmatched: 7. The DNA for the CDR3 is TGTGCCAGTGATCCCGGGGGGTACCAAGAGACCCAGTACTTC. Protein: CASDPGGYQETQYF.